Following are 20 T cell receptor beta chains from one sample sequenced in a study of cytotoxic CD8 clonotypes in ibrutinib-treated CLL. The assay was immunoSEQ multiplex PCR, and TCRdb's table has in-frame clones only and misses some. The table lists approximately 170,000 clones, about 88% of them singletons. Sequencing used PBMCs, obtained at disease progression, from a patient treated with ibrutinib. These receptors were collected from a human donor with chronic lymphocytic leukemia.

The rearrangement links TRBV6-1 to TRBJ1-2, with D perhaps TRBD1 (5 bases). CDR1 MNHNS and CDR2 SASEGT come from the germline V gene. The CDR3 spans 15 residues. V dropped 7 bases and J dropped 3 bases, with 18 bases sitting between them. Written as DNA, the CDR3 is TGTGCCAGCAACAAAGCAATGGGGGGTGACTATGGCTACACCTTC. As protein: CASNKAMGGDYGYTF.

This chain uses TRBV15 with TRBJ2-3; D is unclear. From germline, CDR1 is LNHNV and CDR2 YYDKDF (reference sequence). The V end was cut by 1 base, the J end by 4 bases, with 15 bases between. The CDR3 has 16 residues. The CDR3 nucleotides are TGTGCCACCAGCAGAGGGGTTGCTGATTGGGCAGATACGCAGTATTTT. Its protein is CATSRGVADWADTQYF.

The chain couples TRBV11-2 to TRBJ1-1; 9 nucleotides align to TRBD1. In germline, CDR1 is SGHAT, CDR2 FQNNGV. The CDR3 is made up of 15 amino acids. Unmatched junction bases numbered 4, after V lost 5 bases and J lost 0 bases. The CDR3 sequence: CASSLRTGVNTEAFF. The CDR3 DNA follows: TGTGCCAGCAGCCTTCGGACAGGGGTGAACACTGAAGCTTTCTTT.

The chain carries TRBV12-5 and TRBJ1-1; D is possibly TRBD1 (5 bases). V lost 1 base and J 6 bases, leaving 12 bases between the germline ends. Per germline, CDR1 LGHNT and CDR2 FRNRAP. The CDR3 length is 14 residues. The CDR3 here is CASGLGQRGAEAFF. Written as DNA, the CDR3 is TGTGCTAGTGGTTTGGGACAGAGAGGCGCTGAAGCTTTCTTT.

The J gene is TRBJ1-2, the V gene TRBV19, with D possibly being TRBD1 (6 bases). Germline V gene data show CDR1 as LNHDA and CDR2 as SQIVND (reference sequence). The CDR3 spans 15 residues. V was cut by 5 bases and J by 3 bases, with 16 bases left in between. CDR3 DNA: TGTGCCAGTAGTTACTTCGGGGGGGGCGACTATGGCTACACCTTC. Translation gives CASSYFGGGDYGYTF. The complete variable domain, with remaining parts taken from reference TRBV19 and TRBJ1-2, reads DGGITQSPKYLFRKEGQNVTLSCEQNLNHDAMYWYRQDPGQGLRLIYYSQIVNDFQKGDIAEGYSVSREKKESFPLTVTSAQKNPTAFYLCASSYFGGGDYGYTFGSGTRLTVV.

V usage is TRBV7-2 and J usage is TRBJ2-1, with 9 bases matching TRBD2. Trimming took 1 base from V and 7 from J; bases not matched to a gene: 17. The CDR3 spans 19 residues. The V gene's germline CDR1 is SGHTA and CDR2 FQGNSA. The CDR3 here is CASSLGGWVSGSLKNEQFF. CDR3 bases: TGTGCCAGCAGCTTAGGGGGGTGGGTTAGCGGGAGTCTTAAAAATGAGCAGTTCTTC.

The chain's CDR3 is CASSFRDTDGYTF. The CDR3 coding sequence is TGTGCCAGCAGTTTCCGGGATACGGATGGCTACACCTTC. The rearrangement joins TRBV27 to TRBJ1-2, with no clear D. V gave up 3 bases and J gave up 6 bases, with 11 bases separating them. The CDR3 totals 13 residues. CDR1 and CDR2 (germline): MNHEY, SMNVEV (reference sequence).

The V call is TRBV27, the J call TRBJ2-7; D is possibly TRBD1 (5 bases). Trimming cost V 2 bases and J 2 bases, with 10 bases left between them. This CDR3 has 14 amino acids. Germline lookup yields CDR1 MNHEY and CDR2 SMNVEV (reference sequence). The CDR3 loop is CASSLGHSAYEQYF. The CDR3 DNA is TGTGCCAGCAGTTTAGGACATTCCGCCTACGAGCAGTACTTC.

The chain combines TRBV9 with TRBJ2-3; possibly TRBD2 for D (6 bases). V gave up 3 bases and J gave up 1 base, with 18 bases separating them. Germline V lookup: CDR1 SGDLS, CDR2 YYNGEE. The CDR3 has 17 residues. The CDR3 sequence: CASSAIFGGEGTDTQYF. Here the CDR3 DNA reads TGTGCCAGCAGCGCAATATTCGGGGGAGAGGGCACAGATACGCAGTATTTT.

V usage is TRBV7-7 and J usage is TRBJ2-7; TRBD2 matches at 7 bases. CDR1 SSHAT and CDR2 FNYEAQ come from the germline V gene (reference sequence). The CDR3 has 13 amino acids. The V and J ends lost 9 bases and 6 bases, in that order; junction bases with no gene match: 11. The CDR3 DNA is TGTGCCAGTCGGCGAGCGGGACCCCTCGAGCAGTACTTC. This codes for CASRRAGPLEQYF.

This CDR3 is CAHTGHVYGYTF. CDR3 bases: TGTGCCCACACGGGACACGTCTATGGCTACACCTTC. V usage is TRBV6-1 and J usage is TRBJ1-2; D is perhaps TRBD1 (6 bases). V was clipped by 11 bases and J by 4 bases, with 14 bases between them. Germline V gene sequence: CDR1 MNHNS, CDR2 SASEGT. This CDR3 has 12 amino acids.

The chain combines TRBV7-9 with TRBJ2-3; TRBD1 is a possible D gene (5 bases). CDR1 and CDR2 (germline): SEHNR, FQNEAQ (reference sequence). Trimming removed 1 base at V and 5 bases at J, with 10 bases between. The CDR3 has 14 amino acids. CDR3 bases: TGTGCCAGCAGCTTAGTAGGACAAGGAGATACGCAGTATTTT. Its translation: CASSLVGQGDTQYF.

This clone showed up just once. V gene TRBV2 combines with J gene TRBJ2-3; D is unresolved. CDR1 is SNHLY and CDR2 is FYNNEI in the germline V gene. V was pared by 9 bases and J by 3 bases, with 7 bases between. CDR3 length equals 11 residues. The chain's CDR3 is CARRSTDTQYF. The CDR3 DNA is TGTGCCAGGAGGTCGACAGATACGCAGTATTTT.

The V and J genes are TRBV5-4 and TRBJ2-1, with 7 bases fitting TRBD1. From germline, CDR1 is SGHNT and CDR2 YYREEE (reference sequence). The CDR3 has 16 residues. The V segment lost 3 bases and the J segment 2 bases; nucleotides outside the gene matches: 8. The CDR3 here is CASSSRTGQTYNEQFF. The CDR3 nucleotides read TGTGCCAGCAGCTCCCGGACGGGACAGACCTACAATGAGCAGTTCTTC.

This sequence joins TRBV7-9 and TRBJ2-3, with TRBD1 matching over 8 bases. V trimming: 7 bases; J trimming: 0 bases; junction bases outside the gene matches: 12. The germline CDR1 and CDR2 sequences are SEHNR and FQNEAQ (reference sequence). CDR3 length: 17 residues. CDR3 sequence reads: CASTLNGQGTSTDTQYF. Here the CDR3 DNA reads TGTGCCAGCACCCTTAACGGACAGGGTACTAGCACAGATACGCAGTATTTT.

This chain links TRBV20-1 with TRBJ2-7; no clear D. The CDR3 contains 11 residues. Trimming removed 5 bases from V and 4 bases from J, with 9 bases in between. Germline V gene lookup returns CDR1 DFQATT and CDR2 SNEGSKA (reference sequence). The CDR3, as DNA: TGCAGTGCTGGAAAATTATACGAGCAGTACTTC. Amino acid sequence: CSAGKLYEQYF.

This chain connects TRBV5-3 to TRBJ2-1; 11 bases align to TRBD2. TRBV5-3 is given ORF status, its function remaining uncertain. The CDR3 is 19 amino acids. Losses at the gene ends were 4 bases for V and 6 bases for J; bases not matched to a gene: 18. CDR3 DNA sequence: TGTGCCAGAAGCCAGAACCAACCGGGACTAGCGGCCTGGCCCAATGAGCAGTTCTTC. It codes for CARSQNQPGLAAWPNEQFF.

This clone was counted a few times. The chain combines TRBV10-3 with TRBJ2-2; 9 positions match TRBD1. Germline CDR1 is ENHRY and CDR2 is SYGVKD. The CDR3 loop spans 14 amino acids. Trimming cost V 5 bases and J 5 bases; bases outside gene matches: 3. CDR3 sequence reads: CAISSTGGTGELFF. Here the CDR3 DNA reads TGTGCCATCAGTTCGACAGGGGGTACCGGGGAGCTGTTTTTT.

The chain has TRBV5-1 and TRBJ2-7, with a weak D call TRBD1 (5 bases). The V end was cut by 0 bases, the J end by 0 bases, with 13 bases between. Per the germline V gene, CDR1 is SGHRS and CDR2 is YFSETQ. The CDR3 is 16 residues long. The CDR3 loop is CASSLVGQGVSYEQYF. CDR3 in DNA: TGCGCCAGCAGCTTGGTTGGGCAGGGCGTCTCCTACGAGCAGTACTTC. The full variable domain, completed using reference TRBV5-1 and TRBJ2-7, is KAGVTQTPRYLIKTRGQQVTLSCSPISGHRSVSWYQQTPGQGLQFLFEYFSETQRNKGNFPGRFSGRQFSNSRSEMNVSTLELGDSALYLCASSLVGQGVSYEQYFGPGTRLTVT.

This clone was counted once. J is TRBJ2-3 and V is TRBV11-2, with D perhaps matching TRBD2 (5 bases). The CDR3 is made up of 16 amino acids. The germline gives CDR1 SGHAT, CDR2 FQNNGV. The V and J ends lost 3 bases and 7 bases respectively, with 20 bases between them. For the CDR3, the DNA is TGTGCCAGCAGCTTCCCGGCTAGCAAATCTGCATATACGCAGTATTTT. Its protein product is CASSFPASKSAYTQYF.